This T cell receptor beta chain was sequenced for a study of CD4 T cells in relation to SARS-CoV-2 and coronaviruses. Some clones are missing from TCRdb's copy, which holds only in-frame ones; the method was immunoSEQ multiplex PCR. The table includes 25,000 to 35,000 clones, approximately 79% detected once. CD4+ T cells from unexposed donors were obtained before the COVID-19 pandemic (2011-2018). Isolation of CD4+ T cells took place after about 9 days in culture. Germline CDR1 LNHDA, CDR2 SQIVND (reference sequence). CDR3 size: 16 residues. V lost 7 bases, J lost 7 bases, and 22 bases lay in between. A remark on this clone: Its specificity is unknown.

The sequencing input was CD4+ T cells from PBMCs, cultured in vitro. The V and J genes are TRBV19 and TRBJ2-2; D is perhaps TRBD1 or TRBD2 (5 bases each). The sequence came from a human donor in good health. CDR3 DNA: TGTGCCAGTAATCAACCAGAGGCCGGGGCTCTCGGGGAGCTGTTTTTT. Amino acid sequence: CASNQPEAGALGELFF.